What follows are 23 T cell receptor beta chains derived from one specimen sequenced in a study of OX40 agonist ivuxolimab in advanced cancers. The method was immunoSEQ multiplex PCR; TCRdb's version includes in-frame clones alone and lacks a portion of them. The table lists roughly 100,000 clones, just over 90% of them singletons. Source: CD4+ or CD8+ T cells sorted from blood, taken in a trial of the OX40 agonist ivuxolimab. These receptors came from an adult with an advanced solid tumor such as melanoma, head and neck, liver or kidney cancer.

J is TRBJ2-7 and V is TRBV4-3; D is possibly TRBD1 (6 bases). This CDR3 is 14 amino acids long. V lost 2 bases, J lost 6 bases, and 14 bases lay in between. Germline V CDR1 and CDR2: LGHNA, YSLEER. This CDR3 reads CASSQTTGYREQYF. The CDR3 DNA reads as TGCGCCAGCAGCCAAACAACAGGGTATCGCGAGCAGTACTTC.

This chain uses TRBV7-2 with TRBJ1-5, with a possible D match to TRBD1 (5 bases). CDR1 is SGHTA and CDR2 is FQGNSA in the germline V gene. The germline V and J ends were trimmed by 0 bases and 4 bases, with 13 bases remaining between them. This CDR3 spans 16 amino acids. Here the CDR3 DNA reads TGTGCCAGCAGCTTAGCCCCGGGGCGGGTTAATCAGCCCCAGCATTTT. As protein: CASSLAPGRVNQPQHF.

This chain joins TRBV19 and TRBJ2-5; 12 bases map to TRBD2. The V and J ends lost 1 base and 0 bases, in that order; junction bases with no gene match: 6. The CDR3 spans 18 residues. Germline values: CDR1 LNHDA, CDR2 SQIVND (reference sequence). The CDR3 region has the DNA TGTGCCAGTAGTATAGTGACTAGCGGGGGAATCTACCAAGAGACCCAGTACTTC. Translating it yields CASSIVTSGGIYQETQYF.

The sample holds a few counts of this clone. This chain links TRBV6-5 with TRBJ2-2; D ambiguous. The CDR3 runs to 11 residues. Per the germline V gene, CDR1 is MNHEY and CDR2 is SVGAGI. V lost 1 base to trimming and J lost 7 bases, with 1 base between them. This CDR3 is CASSYYGELFF. The CDR3 DNA reads as TGTGCCAGCAGTTACTACGGGGAGCTGTTTTTT.

V is TRBV27 and J is TRBJ1-2, with TRBD1 matching 8 bases. The CDR3 consists of 15 residues. Looked up from germline, CDR1 is MNHEY and CDR2 is SMNVEV (reference sequence). The junction had 9 bases not matched to a gene; V was cut back by 5 bases and J by 4 bases. The CDR3 protein is CASSAGQGKGYGYTF. In DNA form, the CDR3 reads TGTGCCAGCAGTGCCGGACAGGGAAAGGGCTATGGCTACACCTTC.

The chain couples TRBV7-2 to TRBJ2-2, with a possible D match to TRBD1 (5 bases). The germline V and J ends were trimmed by 1 base and 7 bases, with 16 bases remaining between them. The CDR3 covers 16 residues. Germline V gene sequence: CDR1 SGHTA, CDR2 FQGNSA. Written as DNA, the CDR3 is TGTGCCAGCAGCTTAGGTCGGTCAGGGCAAGGCGGGGAGCTGTTTTTT. Its translation: CASSLGRSGQGGELFF.

The gene calls are TRBV7-2 and TRBJ1-1, with TRBD1 identical over 8 bases. The CDR3 has 15 residues. CDR1 and CDR2 (germline): SGHTA, FQGNSA. J lost 3 bases, V lost 5 bases, and 8 bases had no gene match. Written as DNA, the CDR3 is TGTGCCAGCAGCGGACAGGGCTCAATTTACACTGAAGCTTTCTTT. Its protein product is CASSGQGSIYTEAFF.

The V gene is TRBV11-2, the J gene TRBJ2-3, with 11 bases matching TRBD2. This CDR3 has 16 residues. Germline V CDR1 and CDR2: SGHAT, FQNNGV. J gave up 1 base and V 5 bases, and 5 bases lay outside the gene matches. CDR3: CASSTKTSGGTDTQYF. The CDR3 region has the DNA TGTGCCAGCAGCACCAAGACTAGCGGGGGCACAGATACGCAGTATTTT.

The CDR3 loop is CASSPGTIETQYF. DNA of the CDR3: TGCGCCAGCAGCCCAGGGACGATTGAGACCCAGTACTTC. The chain combines TRBV5-1 with TRBJ2-5, with D possibly being TRBD1 or TRBD2 (5 bases each). V lost 4 bases to trimming and J lost 5 bases, with 12 bases between them. The CDR3 has 13 residues. The germline V gene encodes CDR1 SGHRS and CDR2 YFSETQ.

The chain employs TRBV7-9 and TRBJ1-3; possibly TRBD1 for D (6 bases). CDR3 length: 14 residues. Trimming removed 2 bases from V and 2 bases from J, with 7 bases in between. Looked up from germline, CDR1 is SEHNR and CDR2 is FQNEAQ (reference sequence). As DNA, the CDR3 is TGTGCCAGCAGCTTACGGACAGCTGGAAACACCATATATTTT. Its translation is CASSLRTAGNTIYF.

The chain combines TRBV2 with TRBJ1-1, with D possibly matching TRBD1 (5 bases). CDR3 length: 13 amino acids. With 1 base removed from V and 4 bases from J, the gap between germline ends came to 7 bases. The germline V gene encodes CDR1 SNHLY and CDR2 FYNNEI. This CDR3 is CASSEEGSTEAFF. In DNA form, the CDR3 reads TGTGCCAGCAGTGAAGAGGGGAGCACTGAAGCTTTCTTT. The complete variable domain, with remaining parts taken from reference TRBV2 and TRBJ1-1, reads EPEVTQTPSHQVTQMGQEVILRCVPISNHLYFYWYRQILGQKVEFLVSFYNNEISEKSEIFDDQFSVERPDGSNFTLKIRSTKLEDSAMYFCASSEEGSTEAFFGQGTRLTVV.

This clone was seen more than once but under ten times. This CDR3 reads CASSMSWTGPYEQYF. CDR3 DNA: TGTGCCAGTAGTATGTCTTGGACAGGGCCCTACGAGCAGTACTTC. The chain is built from TRBV19 and TRBJ2-7; TRBD1 matches at 8 bases. There are 15 residues in the CDR3. Losses at the gene ends were 3 bases for V and 2 bases for J; bases not matched to a gene: 6. Looked up from germline, CDR1 is LNHDA and CDR2 is SQIVND (reference sequence).

The V call is TRBV27, the J call TRBJ1-5; D perhaps matches TRBD1 (6 bases). Per the germline V gene, CDR1 is MNHEY and CDR2 is SMNVEV (reference sequence). This CDR3 spans 15 amino acids. Deletions cut 6 bases from V and 7 bases from J, with 19 bases between. The CDR3 DNA reads TGTGCCAGCAGGACCGGGGGGGCCGGGGGCCAGCCCCAGCATTTT. It encodes CASRTGGAGGQPQHF.

The rearrangement links TRBV9 to TRBJ2-5; 10 nucleotides match TRBD2. CDR1 is SGDLS, CDR2 YYNGEE, per germline. The V segment lost 3 bases and the J segment 5 bases; nucleotides outside the gene matches: 13. This CDR3 has 17 amino acids. The CDR3 sequence: CASSAGGSGGAWETQYF. The CDR3 region has the DNA TGTGCCAGCAGCGCGGGAGGGAGCGGGGGGGCGTGGGAGACCCAGTACTTC.

V usage is TRBV5-1 and J usage is TRBJ2-3, with TRBD2 matching over 8 bases. The V gene's germline CDR1 is SGHRS and CDR2 YFSETQ. The CDR3 totals 15 residues. V was pared by 4 bases and J by 6 bases, with 10 bases of the junction left unmatched. The DNA of the CDR3 is TGCGCCAGCAGCGTGGGACTCCGGGGGGGCGATACGCAGTATTTT. Translating it yields CASSVGLRGGDTQYF.

The V call is TRBV28, the J call TRBJ1-1, with a weak D call TRBD1 (5 bases). Deletions cut 2 bases from V and 6 bases from J, with 10 bases between. The CDR3 covers 13 residues. CDR1 is MDHEN and CDR2 is SYDVKM in the germline V gene. CDR3 nucleotides: TGTGCCAGCAGTTTAGGCCAGGGTTCTGAAGCTTTCTTT. The encoded protein is CASSLGQGSEAFF.

V usage is TRBV5-1 and J usage is TRBJ1-3; a possible D gene is TRBD1 (5 bases). Looked up from germline, CDR1 is SGHRS and CDR2 is YFSETQ. The V end lost 1 base, the J end lost 0 bases, and 11 bases lay between the germline ends. The CDR3 is made up of 16 amino acids. CDR3 protein: CASSLQGPSSGNTIYF. In DNA form, the CDR3 reads TGCGCCAGCAGCTTGCAGGGACCTTCCTCTGGAAACACCATATATTTT.

The chain carries TRBV18 and TRBJ2-1; D might be TRBD1 (7 bases). The CDR3 contains 14 residues. Germline loops: CDR1 KGHSH, CDR2 LQKENI. The V gene lost 0 bases and the J gene lost 6 bases, with 9 bases spanning the gap. This CDR3 is CASSPPEGANEQFF. CDR3 nucleotides: TGTGCCAGCTCACCACCGGAGGGGGCCAATGAGCAGTTCTTC. Full variable domain (outside the CDR3, taken from reference TRBV18 and TRBJ2-1): NAGVMQNPRHLVRRRGQEARLRCSPMKGHSHVYWYRQLPEEGLKFMVYLQKENIIDESGMPKERFSAEFPKEGPSILRIQQVVRGDSAAYFCASSPPEGANEQFFGPGTRLTVL.

The chain uses TRBV19 and TRBJ1-4, with TRBD1 as a possible D gene (6 bases). The CDR3 runs 14 residues. In germline, CDR1 is LNHDA, CDR2 SQIVND (reference sequence). Trimming cost V 3 bases and J 7 bases, with 12 bases left between them. The CDR3 loop reads CASSIDRPPEKLFF. DNA for the CDR3: TGTGCCAGTAGTATTGACAGGCCACCTGAAAAACTGTTTTTT.

This clone was seen at least ten times. The chain recombines TRBV27 with TRBJ1-6; D is unresolved. Between the trimmed V and J ends, which lost 8 bases and 7 bases, there was a span of 9 bases. Germline CDR1 is MNHEY and CDR2 is SMNVEV (reference sequence). There are 12 residues in the CDR3. CDR3 in amino acids: CASAAQNSPLHF. Written as DNA, the CDR3 is TGTGCCAGCGCCGCGCAGAATTCACCCCTCCACTTT.

This clone occurred a few times. This sequence joins TRBV11-2 and TRBJ1-4; D remains ambiguous. Per the germline V gene, CDR1 is SGHAT and CDR2 is FQNNGV. Trimming pared 0 bases from V and 10 bases from J, leaving 6 bases between. The CDR3 covers 12 residues. CDR3 nucleotides: TGTGCCAGCAGCTTAGAGGGCGGAAAACTGTTTTTT. As protein: CASSLEGGKLFF.

The rearrangement uses TRBV5-5 and TRBJ2-7; D is possibly TRBD1 or TRBD2 (5 bases each). The CDR3 covers 16 residues. V gave up 6 bases and J gave up 6 bases, with 25 bases separating them. The germline CDR1 and CDR2 sequences are SGHKS and YYEKEE (reference sequence). DNA of the CDR3: TGTGCCAGCACCCTGGGGGTGGTGGTACGCGGCGTCGAGCAGTACTTC. As protein: CASTLGVVVRGVEQYF.

The V and J genes are TRBV5-6 and TRBJ2-1; D remains unclear. CDR1 SGHDT and CDR2 YYEEEE come from the germline V gene. The V end was cut by 0 bases, the J end by 6 bases, with 13 bases between. The CDR3 runs to 15 residues. CDR3 sequence reads: CASSLAGRFPNEQFF. The CDR3 DNA sequence: TGTGCCAGCAGCTTGGCCGGCAGATTCCCCAATGAGCAGTTCTTC. Full variable domain (missing parts from reference TRBV5-6 and TRBJ2-1): DAGVTQSPTHLIKTRGQQVTLRCSPKSGHDTVSWYQQALGQGPQFIFQYYEEEERQRGNFPDRFSGHQFPNYSSELNVNALLLGDSALYLCASSLAGRFPNEQFFGPGTRLTVL.